This record covers a single T cell receptor (beta chain). Its antigen is not known. At one boundary the junction diverges from the germline segment, which might be a read error. RNA was extracted from whole blood without cell sorting, alongside germline DNA. HBV chronically infected the treatment-naive patients. The entry originates in a study of tumor-infiltrating lymphocytes in primary liver carcinoma. Study-level information: With diameters of roughly 4 to 10 cm, tumors were stage T1-T3 N0M0.

Synthesis of TCR beta cDNA was carried out from approximately 500 ng total RNA with a constant-region primer. Three rounds of nested multiplex PCR with slightly modified ARM-PCR produced TCR beta libraries. PCR rounds one and two used TRBV1-TRBV30 forward primers with a C-beta reverse primer for around 9 cycles each. TCRdb redid the calling of the multiplex PCR reads with MiXCR, one entry per CDR3 protein. Seen here are about 350,000 distinct CDR3 sequences, 65% observed once, and the top ten hold about 6.5%. Germline V lookup: CDR1 MNHNS, CDR2 SASEGT. This CDR3 region has 14 residues. Study outcomes and limitations: With p = 0.039, the top-250-clone fraction in tumors significantly exceeded that in blood. Tumor-adjacent and tumor-blood pairs showed less overlap than tumor region pairs.

What was sequenced was peripheral blood. V is TRBV6-1 and J is TRBJ1-1; 8 nucleotides align to TRBD1. The TCR sequence derives from a middle-aged man with primary liver carcinoma and hepatitis B virus infection. CDR3 sequence: CAGSKTGENTEAIF. The CDR3 DNA reads TGTGCCGGCAGTAAGACAGGGGAGAACACTGAAGCTATCTTT.